This T cell receptor beta chain was documented in a study of human T cells and chemical hapten exposure. The CDR3 has 14 residues. V was trimmed by 1 base and J by 5 bases, leaving 11 bases between them. Library construction involved attaching unique molecular identifiers to individual cDNA molecules, which allowed quantitative, reproducible TCR counting. TCRdb re-analysed the RACE reads in MiXCR, keeping a single row per CDR3 protein. The sample yields roughly 100,000 distinct CDR3 sequences, approximately 9.7% seen once. Time point: healthy volunteer bleed at 2 weeks. The study extracted total RNA from unfractionated whole blood. This clonotype was seen more than once but under ten times.

This receptor was obtained from a female donor in good health. Some clones in this sample may be carry-over from other donors' samples. Sequencing used whole blood. The chain has TRBV12-3 or TRBV12-4 and TRBJ1-1; D unresolved. The CDR3 sequence is CASSLDTSWTEAFF. The CDR3 DNA is TGTGCCAGCAGTTTAGACACCAGCTGGACTGAAGCTTTCTTT.